A selection of T cell receptor beta chains follows, all from one sample in a study of blood T cell repertoires in COVID-19. TCRdb's copy holds only in-frame clones and misses some; the assay was immunoSEQ multiplex PCR. In the table there are about 160,000 clones, 75% to 90% of which are singletons. Sequencing was carried out using peripheral blood. Source of these receptors: a human donor in a cohort sampled during active COVID-19. The CDR3 runs from the conserved cysteine through the conserved F or W. Each record gives: J gene, clone size, V gene, D gene, CDR3 protein, CDR3 DNA. D genes are given only for firm matches. Expanded clones are given a class, and other clones once, few, many or no size at all.

TRBJ2-7	few	TRBV5-6	TRBD1	CASIAPGTGGSYEQYF	TGTGCCAGCATCGCTCCCGGGACAGGGGGCTCCTACGAGCAGTACTTC
TRBJ2-7	-	TRBV5-1	-	CASSPRPDMYEQYF	TGCGCCAGCAGCCCTAGACCGGATATGTACGAGCAGTACTTC
TRBJ2-5	-	TRBV7-2	-	CASSFGTAGETQYF	TGTGCCAGCAGCTTTGGAACGGCGGGGGAGACCCAGTACTTC
TRBJ1-2	-	TRBV14	-	CASSPGGFGYTF	TGTGCCAGCAGCCCCGGGGGTTTCGGCTACACCTTC
TRBJ2-5	-	TRBV11-2	-	CASSLAPRQETQYF	TGTGCCAGCAGCTTAGCCCCTAGGCAAGAGACCCAGTACTTC
TRBJ1-2	once	TRBV3-1/TRBV3-2	-	CASSADRDYTF	TGTGCCAGCAGCGCAGACAGAGACTACACCTTC
TRBJ1-3	-	TRBV5-1	-	CASSTGDSGNTIYF	TGCGCCAGCAGTACGGGAGACTCTGGAAACACCATATATTTT
TRBJ2-1	-	TRBV6-5	TRBD1	CASSQRTGSSNEQFF	TGTGCCAGCAGTCAGCGGACAGGTTCTTCAAATGAGCAGTTCTTC
TRBJ2-2	-	TRBV30	TRBD2	CAWRRGLSTGELFF	TGTGCCTGGAGGCGGGGACTAAGCACCGGGGAGCTGTTTTTT
TRBJ2-3	-	TRBV9	-	CASSARGLSTDTQYF	TGTGCCAGCAGCGCTAGGGGCCTTAGCACAGATACGCAGTATTTT
TRBJ2-5	-	TRBV30	-	CAWSNGPKETQYF	TGTGCCTGGAGTAATGGGCCGAAAGAGACCCAGTACTTC
TRBJ1-2	once	TRBV19	-	CASSLGQSSNYGYTF	TGTGCCAGTAGTTTGGGGCAGAGCTCTAACTATGGCTACACCTTC
TRBJ1-2	-	TRBV7-9	-	CASSLGSPSTYGYTF	TGTGCCAGCAGCTTGGGGAGTCCCAGTACCTATGGCTACACCTTC
TRBJ1-5	-	TRBV7-2	-	CASSPKTGSGQPQHF	TGTGCCAGCAGCCCGAAAACAGGGTCAGGCCAGCCCCAGCATTTT
TRBJ2-4	-	TRBV27	TRBD1	CASGLLRDRFDIQYF	TGTGCCAGCGGGTTACTCCGGGACAGGTTTGACATTCAGTACTTC
TRBJ1-4	-	TRBV2	TRBD1	CASSEFGKGTATNEKLFF	TGTGCCAGCAGTGAATTCGGCAAGGGGACAGCAACTAATGAAAAACTGTTTTTT
TRBJ2-7	-	TRBV6-5	TRBD1	CASSPGTGAHEQYF	TGTGCCAGCAGTCCCGGGACAGGGGCCCACGAGCAGTACTTC
TRBJ1-6	-	TRBV27	-	CASRPGFPSYNSPLHF	TGTGCCAGCAGGCCAGGTTTCCCCTCCTATAATTCACCCCTCCACTTT
TRBJ1-1	-	TRBV9	-	CARRVGAVGGTEAFF	TGTGCCCGCCGCGTGGGGGCGGTCGGGGGGACTGAAGCTTTCTTT
TRBJ2-1	-	TRBV3-1/TRBV3-2	TRBD2	CASSQGRKREGTEQFF	TGTGCCAGCAGCCAAGGGCGTAAACGGGAGGGGACTGAGCAGTTCTTC
TRBJ2-4	-	TRBV6-5	-	CASETGRSQNIQYF	TGTGCCAGTGAAACAGGGCGGTCACAAAACATTCAGTACTTC
TRBJ2-2	-	TRBV3-1/TRBV3-2	-	CASSQEKEGRRTGELFF	TGTGCCAGCAGCCAAGAAAAGGAGGGCCGGCGAACCGGGGAGCTGTTTTTT
TRBJ1-2	-	TRBV27	TRBD1	CASSPRTGGIYGYTF	TGTGCCAGCAGTCCTCGGACAGGGGGAATCTATGGCTACACCTTC
TRBJ2-5	few	TRBV29-1	TRBD1	CSVSTDRAGETQYF	TGCAGCGTCTCTACAGACAGGGCAGGCGAGACCCAGTACTTC
TRBJ2-1	once	TRBV15	-	CATSRASASVNEQFF	TGTGCCACCAGCAGAGCCTCTGCTTCGGTAAATGAGCAGTTCTTC
TRBJ2-1	-	TRBV7-2	TRBD2	CASSSTRLAGGFEQFF	TGTGCCAGCAGCTCGACTCGACTAGCGGGGGGATTTGAGCAGTTCTTC
TRBJ1-1	-	TRBV6-5	TRBD1	CASSHSGTGIHTEAFF	TGTGCCAGCAGTCACTCCGGGACAGGGATTCACACTGAAGCTTTCTTT
TRBJ1-6	-	TRBV6-6	-	CASGRDAGNSPLHF	TGTGCCAGCGGGAGGGACGCCGGCAATTCACCCCTCCACTTT
TRBJ1-6	medium-sized	TRBV7-9	TRBD1	CASSFQDWTGAGSPLHF	TGTGCCAGCAGTTTCCAAGACTGGACAGGGGCTGGCTCACCCCTCCACTTT
TRBJ1-5	-	TRBV10-3	-	CAISVGRGQPQHF	TGTGCCATCAGTGTGGGCAGGGGCCAGCCCCAGCATTTT
TRBJ2-1	-	TRBV11-2	-	CASSLRREVNEQFF	TGTGCCAGCAGCTTACGGCGGGAAGTCAATGAGCAGTTCTTC
TRBJ1-5	-	TRBV6-5	-	CASRGFEAREPQHF	TGTGCCAGCAGGGGGTTCGAAGCGAGGGAGCCCCAGCATTTT
TRBJ2-1	many	TRBV12-3/TRBV12-4	-	CASTVRVLNEQFF	TGTGCCAGCACCGTCCGGGTCCTCAATGAGCAGTTCTTC
TRBJ1-2	-	TRBV19	TRBD1	CASSEGARGYTF	TGTGCCAGTAGTGAGGGGGCGCGTGGCTACACCTTC
TRBJ2-1	-	TRBV4-3	TRBD2	CASSQDPGGAYNEQFF	TGCGCCAGCAGCCAAGATCCGGGAGGGGCCTACAATGAGCAGTTCTTC
TRBJ2-7	-	TRBV6-5	-	CASSFSAQYEQYF	TGTGCCAGCAGTTTCTCGGCTCAATACGAGCAGTACTTC
TRBJ1-1	-	TRBV7-8	-	CASSLGGLDTEAFF	TGTGCCAGCAGCTTAGGGGGCTTGGACACTGAAGCTTTCTTT
TRBJ2-7	-	TRBV6-5	TRBD1	CASSYDRGNEQYF	TGTGCCAGCAGTTACGACAGGGGAAACGAGCAGTACTTC
TRBJ2-1	-	TRBV12-3/TRBV12-4	TRBD1	CASSGTGDDEQFF	TGTGCCAGCAGTGGGACAGGGGACGATGAGCAGTTCTTC
TRBJ2-2	few	TRBV2	TRBD2	CACGLAITTGELFF	TGTGCCTGCGGACTAGCCATTACTACCGGGGAGCTGTTTTTT
TRBJ1-1	-	TRBV18	-	CASSTGNTEAFF	TGTGCCAGCTCAACCGGGAACACTGAAGCTTTCTTT
TRBJ1-1	-	TRBV7-8	TRBD1	CASSLRDRGFYTEAFF	TGTGCCAGCAGCTTAAGGGACAGGGGGTTCTACACTGAAGCTTTCTTT
TRBJ2-4	-	TRBV2	TRBD2	CASSEVGLAGKNIQYF	TGTGCCAGCAGTGAGGTGGGACTAGCGGGAAAAAACATTCAGTACTTC
TRBJ2-1	-	TRBV15	TRBD2	CATSREIGTSGGVSYNEQFF	TGTGCCACCAGCAGAGAAATTGGGACTAGCGGGGGGGTTTCCTACAATGAGCAGTTCTTC
TRBJ2-5	-	TRBV10-1	-	CASSESGSSEETQYF	TGCGCCAGCAGTGAGTCGGGGTCTAGCGAGGAGACCCAGTACTTC
TRBJ2-5	-	TRBV29-1	TRBD2	CSFGETSGGETQYF	TGCAGCTTTGGGGAGACATCGGGGGGAGAGACCCAGTACTTC
TRBJ2-3	-	TRBV19	TRBD1	CASSPDRGSTDTQYF	TGTGCCAGTAGTCCTGACAGGGGTAGCACAGATACGCAGTATTTT
TRBJ2-5	-	TRBV19	-	CASSMAAGIQETQYF	TGTGCCAGTAGTATGGCAGCAGGGATACAAGAGACCCAGTACTTC
TRBJ2-2	few	TRBV7-6	-	CASSLGGGPGELFF	TGTGCCAGCAGCTTAGGGGGAGGTCCCGGGGAGCTGTTTTTT
TRBJ1-4	once	TRBV7-7	TRBD1	CASSLGQGGTNEKLFF	TGTGCTAGCAGCTTGGGACAGGGGGGTACTAATGAAAAACTGTTTTTT